The 20 T cell receptor beta chains presented below share a single source sample, sequenced in a study of OX40 agonist ivuxolimab in advanced cancers. TCRdb's table, derived via immunoSEQ multiplex PCR, lists solely in-frame clones and lacks some. Found here are 55,000 to 80,000 clones, roughly 89% of them singletons; the top ten hold 9.5% to 15%. The source material was CD4+ or CD8+ T cells sorted from blood, sampled in a trial of the OX40 agonist ivuxolimab. All receptors derive from an adult with an advanced solid tumor such as melanoma, head and neck, liver or kidney cancer.

CDR3 residues: CAGVERGGTYNEQFF. The DNA of the CDR3 is TGTGCCGGAGTTGAAAGGGGCGGTACCTACAATGAGCAGTTCTTC. The chain employs TRBV7-9 and TRBJ2-1; D might be TRBD1 (5 bases). Trimming cost V 11 bases and J 2 bases, with 19 bases left between them. The CDR3 runs to 15 residues. Looked up from germline, CDR1 is SEHNR and CDR2 is FQNEAQ (reference sequence).

The chain uses TRBV15 and TRBJ2-1; unclear D gene. V lost 4 bases and J lost 7, with 8 bases in between. CDR3 length equals 12 residues. CDR1 is LNHNV, CDR2 YYDKDF, per germline (reference sequence). CDR3 in DNA: TGTGCCACCAGCAACCATGGTAATGAGCAGTTCTTC. Protein product: CATSNHGNEQFF.

This chain joins TRBV10-1 and TRBJ1-4; tentative D call: TRBD1 (5 bases). In germline, CDR1 is WNHNN, CDR2 SYGVQD (reference sequence). Trimming left V 4 bases short and J 10 bases short, with 19 bases between. The CDR3 totals 15 residues. CDR3 sequence reads: CASSGRDPREVKLFF. CDR3 coding DNA: TGCGCCAGCAGTGGCCGGGACCCGAGGGAAGTAAAACTGTTTTTT.

The chain links TRBV10-3 to TRBJ2-7; 7 positions agree with TRBD1. This CDR3 region has 14 residues. V shed 4 bases and J 2 bases; nucleotides not matched to a gene: 5. Per germline, CDR1 ENHRY and CDR2 SYGVKD. In DNA form, the CDR3 reads TGTGCCATCAGTGGACAGGGAAATACCTACGAGCAGTACTTC. Translating it yields CAISGQGNTYEQYF.

This CDR3 reads CASSLIPNQPQHF. The DNA for the CDR3 is TGTGCCAGCAGTTTAATCCCCAATCAGCCCCAGCATTTT. The J gene is TRBJ1-5, the V gene TRBV27; unclear D gene. There are 13 residues in the CDR3. The germline V gene encodes CDR1 MNHEY and CDR2 SMNVEV (reference sequence). With 2 bases removed from V and 3 bases from J, the gap between germline ends came to 5 bases.

This clone was found once. The chain links TRBV27 to TRBJ2-2, with D tentatively TRBD2 (5 bases). V lost 3 bases to trimming and J lost 1 base, with 6 bases between them. The CDR3 loop spans 14 amino acids. Germline V gives CDR1 MNHEY, CDR2 SMNVEV (reference sequence). CDR3 sequence (DNA): TGTGCCAGCAGTTTCGGGATGAACACCGGGGAGCTGTTTTTT. This translates into CASSFGMNTGELFF.

The chain recombines TRBV7-9 with TRBJ2-3, with 14 positions matching TRBD2. V shed 4 bases, J shed 1 base, and the junction held 1 base outside the gene matches. The germline V gene has CDR1 SEHNR and CDR2 FQNEAQ (reference sequence). The CDR3 is made up of 16 amino acids. The CDR3 region has the DNA TGTGCCAGCAGCTCGGGACTAGCGGGAGGCACAGATACGCAGTATTTT. This translates into CASSSGLAGGTDTQYF.

The chain uses TRBV29-1 and TRBJ2-2, with TRBD2 as a possible D gene (5 bases). Trimming pared 4 bases from V and 4 bases from J, leaving 7 bases between. Germline CDR1 and CDR2: SQVTM and ANQGSEA. The CDR3 runs to 12 residues. CDR3 residues: CSVAGFTGELFF. DNA of the CDR3: TGCAGCGTTGCGGGATTCACCGGGGAGCTGTTTTTT.

This clone was counted only a few times. This chain connects TRBV6-5 to TRBJ1-2; D remains unclear. V dropped 7 bases and J dropped 4 bases, with 13 bases sitting between them. CDR3 size: 13 residues. The V gene's germline CDR1 is MNHEY and CDR2 SVGAGI. The CDR3 DNA sequence: TGTGCCAGCACGGAGGAGCCTAGCTATGGCTACACCTTC. Its protein is CASTEEPSYGYTF.

This clone came up once. The gene calls are TRBV27 and TRBJ2-1, with 10 bases matching TRBD2. The CDR3 is 17 amino acids. After removal of 5 bases from V and 4 bases from J, the junction contained 11 bases not matched to a gene. Germline V gene lookup returns CDR1 MNHEY and CDR2 SMNVEV (reference sequence). The CDR3 bases are TGTGCCAGCAGTCACAGTAGCGGGGGGCCCCCATACAATGAGCAGTTCTTC. As protein: CASSHSSGGPPYNEQFF.

The rearrangement uses TRBV5-6 and TRBJ2-2; weak D call: TRBD2 (5 bases). Germline CDR1 is SGHDT and CDR2 is YYEEEE. The CDR3 length is 15 residues. V dropped 1 base and J dropped 4 bases, with 11 bases sitting between them. For the CDR3, the DNA is TGTGCCAGCAGCTTGATGACCGGAGGCACCGGGGAGCTGTTTTTT. Translated, it gives CASSLMTGGTGELFF.

This clone has more than one count but fewer than ten. V usage is TRBV27 and J usage is TRBJ1-1; D remains unclear. CDR3 size: 14 residues. With 5 bases removed from V and 1 base from J, the gap between germline ends came to 11 bases. The V gene's germline CDR1 is MNHEY and CDR2 SMNVEV (reference sequence). The CDR3 protein is CASSQALGNTEAFF. CDR3 coding DNA: TGTGCCAGCAGTCAGGCACTCGGGAACACTGAAGCTTTCTTT.

The rearrangement joins TRBV6-5 to TRBJ1-6; no reliable D call. This CDR3 is built from 16 residues. Trimming removed 0 bases from V and 0 bases from J, with 6 bases in between. CDR1 and CDR2 (germline): MNHEY, SVGAGI. CDR3 sequence (DNA): TGTGCCAGCAGTTACTCGCGGAGCTCCTATAATTCACCCCTCCACTTT. Amino acids: CASSYSRSSYNSPLHF.

This clone was seen only once. The J gene is TRBJ2-2, the V gene TRBV27; no clear D gene. This CDR3 is 14 amino acids long. CDR1 is MNHEY, CDR2 SMNVEV, per germline (reference sequence). The V end lost 2 bases, the J end lost 6 bases, and 10 bases lay between the germline ends. The CDR3 loop is CASSLMNSPGELFF. CDR3 bases: TGTGCCAGCAGTTTAATGAATAGCCCCGGGGAGCTGTTTTTT.

CDR3 DNA sequence: TGTGCCAGCAGCTTAAACCGGGACAGGGGCTACGAGCAGTACTTC. Translated, it gives CASSLNRDRGYEQYF. This chain links TRBV11-2 with TRBJ2-7, with TRBD1 identical over 10 bases. The junction had 4 bases not matched to a gene; V was cut back by 2 bases and J by 3 bases. The CDR3 is 15 amino acids. Germline V CDR1 and CDR2: SGHAT, FQNNGV. Filled out from reference TRBV11-2 and TRBJ2-7, the complete variable domain reads EAGVAQSPRYKIIEKRQSVAFWCNPISGHATLYWYQQILGQGPKLLIQFQNNGVVDDSQLPKDRFSAERLKGVDSTLKIQPAKLEDSAVYLCASSLNRDRGYEQYFGPGTRLTVT.

This chain joins TRBV9 and TRBJ2-7; TRBD2 aligns across 9 bases. With 3 bases clipped from V and 2 bases from J, the junction kept 3 bases outside the gene matches. The CDR3 is made up of 14 amino acids. CDR1 SGDLS and CDR2 YYNGEE come from the germline V gene. The CDR3 bases are TGTGCCAGCAGCGCAGGCGGGGGGGCCTACGAGCAGTACTTC. Protein: CASSAGGGAYEQYF.

The chain carries TRBV11-2 and TRBJ2-1; D gene unclear. Trimming pared 1 base from V and 9 bases from J, leaving 7 bases between. This CDR3 comprises 12 residues. Per the germline V gene, CDR1 is SGHAT and CDR2 is FQNNGV. CDR3 protein: CASSLGQVEQFF. DNA of the CDR3: TGTGCCAGCAGCTTAGGACAAGTTGAGCAGTTCTTC. The full variable domain, in which reference TRBV11-2 and TRBJ2-1 provide the parts outside the CDR3, is EAGVAQSPRYKIIEKRQSVAFWCNPISGHATLYWYQQILGQGPKLLIQFQNNGVVDDSQLPKDRFSAERLKGVDSTLKIQPAKLEDSAVYLCASSLGQVEQFFGPGTRLTVL.

The J gene is TRBJ2-7, the V gene TRBV7-8; 8 bases fit TRBD1. Germline CDR1 and CDR2: SGHVS and FQNEAQ. Trimming cost V 5 bases and J 2 bases; bases outside gene matches: 5. This CDR3 has 14 amino acids. CDR3 in DNA: TGTGCCAGCAGCCAACCGGGACAGGCCTACGAGCAGTACTTC. Residues: CASSQPGQAYEQYF.

The CDR3 coding sequence is TGTGCCAGCAGTTACTCGAGCGGGGGGGCATCAGATACGCAGTATTTT. Protein product: CASSYSSGGASDTQYF. The chain combines TRBV6-5 with TRBJ2-3; TRBD2 matches at 10 bases. With V trimmed by 0 bases and J by 4 bases, 4 bases remained unmatched. The CDR3 contains 16 residues. Germline CDR1 is MNHEY and CDR2 is SVGAGI.

The chain employs TRBV9 and TRBJ2-7, with D possibly called TRBD1 or TRBD2 (5 bases each). CDR1 is SGDLS, CDR2 YYNGEE, per germline. This CDR3 is 14 amino acids long. The V gene lost 3 bases and the J gene lost 0 bases, with 10 bases spanning the gap. The CDR3: CASSAGDGSYEQYF. For the CDR3, the DNA is TGTGCCAGCAGCGCCGGGGACGGCTCCTACGAGCAGTACTTC.